The 9 T cell receptor beta chains listed next were all sequenced from one sample in a study of T-cell memory formation after mild COVID-19. TCRdb called the 5' RACE reads again in MiXCR, with one record for every CDR3 protein. The table shows roughly 550,000 distinct CDR3 sequences, with roughly 21% occurring only once. Sample: PBMCs or a T cell subset sorted from them (not recorded which). All receptors come from an adult woman who had mild COVID-19 (a few samples of this study predate the infection). Cell type and time point are not known.

The table lists this clonotype with a few counts. The chain carries TRBV7-6 and TRBJ2-5; D ambiguous. The germline V gene encodes CDR1 SGHVS and CDR2 FNYEAQ. This CDR3 is built from 15 residues. Trimming took 5 bases from V and 2 from J, leaving 15 bases between them. The CDR3, as DNA: TGTGCCAGCAGCCGGACCAGAGCAATTCAAGAGACCCAGTACTTC. Amino acids: CASSRTRAIQETQYF.

The chain links TRBV7-2 to TRBJ1-6; D ambiguous. Per germline, CDR1 SGHTA and CDR2 FQGNSA. This CDR3 is 16 amino acids long. V lost 2 bases and J lost 0, with 8 bases in between. CDR3 protein: CASSLQARSYNSPLHF. The CDR3 DNA follows: TGTGCCAGCAGCTTACAGGCCCGCTCCTATAATTCACCCCTCCACTTT.

The sample holds a few counts of this clonotype. This chain links TRBV18 with TRBJ2-5, with D perhaps matching TRBD1 (5 bases). This CDR3 spans 14 amino acids. Trimming removed 2 bases at V and 2 bases at J, with 9 bases between. Germline loops: CDR1 KGHSH, CDR2 LQKENI. The CDR3 spells CASSPFRQQETQYF. The CDR3 nucleotides read TGTGCCAGCTCACCATTCAGACAGCAAGAGACCCAGTACTTC.

This clonotype was counted a few times. The chain carries TRBV5-6 and TRBJ2-6, with D hard to call. The V gene's germline CDR1 is SGHDT and CDR2 YYEEEE. The CDR3 runs to 16 residues. V lost 1 base, J lost 0 bases, and 8 bases lay in between. CDR3 amino acids: CASSLLRRSGANVLTF. The CDR3 DNA follows: TGTGCCAGCAGCTTGTTGCGCCGCTCTGGGGCCAACGTCCTGACTTTC.

The rearrangement links TRBV7-9 to TRBJ2-2; 9 nucleotides line up with TRBD1. Trimming took 6 bases from V and 6 from J; bases not matched to a gene: 11. CDR3 size: 16 residues. Germline CDR1 and CDR2: SEHNR and FQNEAQ (reference sequence). The CDR3 reads CASRLPGQGGAGELFF. The CDR3 DNA reads as TGTGCCAGCAGACTACCGGGACAGGGAGGTGCCGGGGAGCTGTTTTTT.

The chain couples TRBV6-2 or TRBV6-3 to TRBJ1-1; unclear D gene. The germline V gene encodes CDR1 MNHEY and CDR2 SVGEGT. The CDR3 totals 13 residues. Deletions cut 7 bases from V and 7 bases from J, with 16 bases between. The CDR3 region is CASKYTPGNEAFF. CDR3 nucleotides: TGTGCCAGCAAGTACACTCCCGGGAATGAAGCTTTCTTT.

The chain links TRBV18 to TRBJ2-7; TRBD1 is a possible D gene (6 bases). Germline V gene sequence: CDR1 KGHSH, CDR2 LQKENI. This CDR3 contains 14 residues. V was trimmed by 4 bases and J by 3 bases, leaving 13 bases between them. The CDR3 nucleotides are TGTGCCAGCTCACACCCGGGCAGGGGCTACGAGCAGTACTTC. Its protein is CASSHPGRGYEQYF.

The chain carries TRBV7-8 and TRBJ1-5, with a possible D match to TRBD1 (5 bases). The ends were cut back, 5 bases at V and 3 bases at J, with 14 bases in the middle. The CDR3 consists of 15 residues. Germline CDR1 SGHVS, CDR2 FQNEAQ. The CDR3 region is CASSIGGSNNQPQHF. Here the CDR3 DNA reads TGTGCCAGCAGCATTGGGGGATCTAACAATCAGCCCCAGCATTTT.

This chain uses TRBV10-3 with TRBJ2-5; TRBD2 aligns across 7 bases. The germline gives CDR1 ENHRY, CDR2 SYGVKD. The CDR3 is 15 amino acids. With V trimmed by 2 bases and J by 3 bases, 6 bases remained unmatched. CDR3 DNA sequence: TGTGCCATCAGTGAGGGTTCAGCGGGAAAAGAGACCCAGTACTTC. This translates into CAISEGSAGKETQYF.